This T cell receptor (beta chain) appears in the sequencing data of a study of shared clonotypes between healthy human individuals. Findings of the study overall: Roughly 4.6% of naive CD4 clonotypes were common to several donors. Clonotype sharing among donors was expected to depend on sequencing depth.

The CDR3 contains 15 residues. J was trimmed by 4 bases and V by 4 bases; bases with no gene match: 7. Germline V gives CDR1 LNHDA, CDR2 SQIVND (reference sequence). On this clone: What it recognizes is unknown.

The data were produced by immunoSEQ multiplex PCR, yet TCRdb's version contains in-frame clones alone and is incomplete. In the table there are millions of clones, approximately 93% of which are singletons. V gene TRBV19 combines with J gene TRBJ2-7, with TRBD1 matching 10 bases. The receptor was isolated from a man in his late teens or twenties in good health. Some clones in this sample may be carry-over from other donors' samples. Material for sequencing was naive CD4+ T cells from PBMCs. Subset of the sample: CD45RA+ positively selected. In DNA, the CDR3 is TGTGCCAGTAGTAATAAGGGACAGGGGTCGTACGAGCAGTACTTC. Its translation is CASSNKGQGSYEQYF. Together with reference TRBV19 and TRBJ2-7, the CDR3 gives the full variable domain: DGGITQSPKYLFRKEGQNVTLSCEQNLNHDAMYWYRQDPGQGLRLIYYSQIVNDFQKGDIAEGYSVSREKKESFPLTVTSAQKNPTAFYLCASSNKGQGSYEQYFGPGTRLTVT.